This TCR beta chain comes out of a study of T cell repertoires in cytomegalovirus infection. Points from the study as a whole: In two of eight donors, the top clonotype was HLA-C-restricted CMV-specific.

Via MiXCR, TCRdb re-called the reads, giving one row per CDR3 protein. The profile shows more than 50,000 distinct CDR3 sequences, around 30% of them singletons. The CDR3 spans 14 residues. The V end was cut by 4 bases, the J end by 6 bases, with 15 bases between. The V gene's germline CDR1 is SGHRS and CDR2 YFSETQ. With regard to this clonotype: What it recognizes is unknown.

This chain links TRBV5-1 with TRBJ2-3, with D possibly being TRBD2 (5 bases). This clonotype was sampled from a human donor in good health (CMV status not recorded). Some clones in this sample may be carry-over from other donors' samples. What was sequenced was PBMCs, sequenced either directly or after in vitro stimulation (not recorded which). In DNA form, the CDR3 reads TGCGCCAGCAGCACGTTGGGGAGAGGGGATACGCAGTATTTT. Its protein product is CASSTLGRGDTQYF.